This T cell receptor (beta chain) was captured by sequencing in a study of control samples from healthy donors and cancer patients. CDR3 length equals 13 residues. Germline V gene data show CDR1 as LNHDA and CDR2 as SQIVND (reference sequence). The V end was cut by 7 bases, the J end by 4 bases, with 13 bases between. Libraries were prepared by immunoSEQ multiplex PCR; TCRdb keeps only in-frame clonotypes and omits some of them. The sample consists of about 130,000 clones, 85% to 95% of them appearing once. The gene calls are TRBV19 and TRBJ1-2; D is perhaps TRBD1 (6 bases). Material for sequencing was PBMCs. The clonotype originates from a man older than 75 with head and neck cancer. CDR3 DNA sequence: TGTGCCAGTACCCCGGACAGTCTCTATGGCTACACCTTC. Amino acid sequence: CASTPDSLYGYTF.